These 9 T cell receptor beta chains came from one sample sequenced in a study of shared clonotypes between healthy human individuals. Terminally differentiated effector memory CD45RA+ cells were left out of the naive CD8 fraction, which was CD45RO-negative and positively selected for CCR7. TCRdb's table, derived via immunoSEQ multiplex PCR, lists solely in-frame clones and lacks some. The sample shows hundreds of thousands of clones, 95% to 96% of them seen only once. The sample was naive CD8+ T cells sorted from blood. Receptor source: a woman aged 30 to 39 in good health.

With respect to this clone: Other DNA sequences in this specimen translate into the identical CDR3. The chain joins TRBV4-1 to TRBJ2-7; the D gene is possibly TRBD1 (6 bases). The CDR3 has 13 residues. Germline V gene data show CDR1 as MGHRA and CDR2 as YSYEKL. The V end lost 4 bases, the J end lost 3 bases, and 10 bases lay between the germline ends. The CDR3 region is CASSLRGGYEQYF. The CDR3 DNA is TGCGCCAGCAGCCTTCGAGGGGGCTACGAGCAGTACTTC.

As for this clone: The same CDR3 can be traced to other DNA sequences in this sample. This sequence joins TRBV28 and TRBJ2-7; D possibly uses TRBD1 or TRBD2 (5 bases each). The CDR3 spans 15 residues. V lost 7 bases and J 2 bases, leaving 18 bases between the germline ends. Germline V gene lookup returns CDR1 MDHEN and CDR2 SYDVKM. Here the CDR3 reads CASKTVRRGAYEQYF. Here the CDR3 DNA reads TGTGCCAGCAAGACCGTGCGGAGAGGGGCCTACGAGCAGTACTTC.

The chain recombines TRBV6-6 with TRBJ2-7, with 10 bases aligning to TRBD2. The CDR3 runs to 14 residues. Trimming at V came to 6 bases and at J to 5 bases, leaving 7 bases not matched to a gene. CDR1 is MNHNY and CDR2 is SVGAGI in the germline V gene (reference sequence). This CDR3 is CASSPSGSGNEQYF. In nucleotides, the CDR3 is TGTGCCAGCAGCCCTAGCGGGAGCGGCAACGAGCAGTACTTC.

The chain employs TRBV6-5 and TRBJ1-5; D might be TRBD1 (6 bases). V was trimmed by 0 bases and J by 2 bases, leaving 8 bases between them. Germline CDR1 is MNHEY and CDR2 is SVGAGI. This CDR3 has 15 amino acids. CDR3 amino acids: CASSYSSGGNQPQHF. The CDR3 DNA reads as TGTGCCAGCAGTTACTCGTCAGGGGGCAATCAGCCCCAGCATTTT.

The gene calls are TRBV28 and TRBJ1-5; D gene uncertain. Per the germline V gene, CDR1 is MDHEN and CDR2 is SYDVKM. V lost 3 bases, J lost 4 bases, and 10 bases lay in between. There are 14 residues in the CDR3. The CDR3 nucleotides are TGTGCCAGCAGTTTCACTGATCCTAATCAGCCCCAGCATTTT. Protein product: CASSFTDPNQPQHF.

CDR3 DNA sequence: TGCAGCGTTGTGCAGGGAGGTCAGCCCCAGCATTTT. Protein sequence: CSVVQGGQPQHF. The rearrangement links TRBV29-1 to TRBJ1-5; maybe TRBD1 (5 bases). Germline V gene lookup returns CDR1 SQVTM and CDR2 ANQGSEA. The length of the CDR3 is 12 residues. V was trimmed by 4 bases and J by 6 bases, leaving 10 bases between them. Filled out from reference TRBV29-1 and TRBJ1-5, the complete variable domain reads SAVISQKPSRDICQRGTSLTIQCQVDSQVTMMFWYRQQPGQSLTLIATANQGSEATYESGFVIDKFPISRPNLTFSTLTVSNMSPEDSSIYLCSVVQGGQPQHFGDGTRLSIL.

The rearrangement joins TRBV27 to TRBJ1-5; TRBD1 matches at 7 bases. There are 14 residues in the CDR3. CDR1 is MNHEY and CDR2 is SMNVEV in the germline V gene (reference sequence). The trim removed 5 bases at V and 7 bases at J, leaving 8 bases unmatched. The CDR3 nucleotides are TGTGCCAGCAGTCCCTCAGGGGGTGGGCAGCCCCAGCATTTT. It yields the protein CASSPSGGGQPQHF.

This sequence joins TRBV19 and TRBJ2-2; unclear D gene. This CDR3 has 11 amino acids. Per the germline V gene, CDR1 is LNHDA and CDR2 is SQIVND (reference sequence). V was pared by 7 bases and J by 7 bases, with 7 bases between. The CDR3 is CASNVRGELFF. Here the CDR3 DNA reads TGTGCCAGTAACGTCCGCGGGGAGCTGTTTTTT.

This rearrangement joins TRBV13 to TRBJ2-7; D is uncertain. V gave up 1 base and J gave up 5 bases, with 9 bases separating them. Germline V gene lookup returns CDR1 PRHDT and CDR2 FYEKMQ (reference sequence). This CDR3 contains 13 residues. CDR3: CASSLVGFNEQYF. The CDR3 DNA follows: TGTGCCAGCAGCTTAGTAGGGTTCAACGAGCAGTACTTC.